The sequence of this T cell receptor beta chain was determined in a study of T cells in tuberculosis. In germline, CDR1 is MNHEY, CDR2 SMNVEV (reference sequence). This CDR3 is built from 13 residues. Trimming took 4 bases from V and 4 from J, leaving 10 bases between them. On average approximately 90,000 T cells per donor were immunosequenced. The data were produced by immunoSEQ multiplex PCR, yet TCRdb's version contains in-frame clones alone and is incomplete. The sample shows roughly 32,000 clones, around 95% of them seen only once. Study results and limitations: Active tuberculosis patients had shorter CDR3-alpha; the beta difference was nonsignificant.

Concerning this clone: Antigen specificity is unknown.

The chain joins TRBV27 to TRBJ1-1; D may be TRBD1 (6 bases). The sequenced sample consisted of PBMCs. The receptor was derived from a donor between 10 and 35 years old with latent tuberculosis or without tuberculosis infection. The CDR3 nucleotides read TGTGCCAGCAGTTGGGGGACATCCACTGAAGCTTTCTTT. This gives the protein CASSWGTSTEAFF.